The 29 T cell receptor beta chains given below trace back to one sample, sequenced in a study of long-term antiretroviral therapy in people with HIV. With survey level as its setting, the immunoSEQ assay was v3.0. Produced via immunoSEQ multiplex PCR; TCRdb's table is partial and in-frame only. This table holds roughly 33,000 clones, roughly three quarters found once. This material consisted of unsorted PBMCs, taken 3.1 years after starting antiretroviral therapy. All receptors come from a woman between 50 and 59 years old with HIV.

The V call is TRBV7-9, the J call TRBJ1-2; TRBD1 might be the D (6 bases). The V and J ends lost 5 bases and 5 bases respectively, with 15 bases between them. CDR3 length: 14 amino acids. CDR1 and CDR2 (germline): SEHNR, FQNEAQ (reference sequence). The CDR3 region has the DNA TGTGCCAGCAGCCGAGCGGACAGCTCTTATGGCTACACCTTC. Residues: CASSRADSSYGYTF.

The V and J genes are TRBV6-5 and TRBJ1-2, with 8 nucleotides matching TRBD1. V dropped 4 bases and J dropped 5; count of bases not matched to a gene: 9. This CDR3 comprises 15 residues. Germline-derived CDR1 and CDR2 are MNHEY and SVGAGI. CDR3 sequence (DNA): TGTGCCAGCAGTTCGACCGGGACAGGCATTTATGGCTACACCTTC. Translation: CASSSTGTGIYGYTF.

The J gene is TRBJ2-7, the V gene TRBV28; D gene unclear. CDR1 and CDR2 (germline): MDHEN, SYDVKM. V shed 5 bases and J shed 5 bases, with 19 bases lying between them. CDR3 length: 15 residues. The CDR3 DNA sequence: TGTGCCAGCAGTCTCTCGAGAAGGGTTAGCCACGAGCAGTACTTC. Protein: CASSLSRRVSHEQYF.

The gene calls are TRBV2 and TRBJ1-4, with D maybe TRBD1 (5 bases). Trimming removed 5 bases from V and 5 bases from J, with 12 bases in between. CDR1 SNHLY and CDR2 FYNNEI come from the germline V gene. The CDR3 has 14 residues. The CDR3 sequence: CASSPRTRNEKLFF. Here the CDR3 DNA reads TGTGCCAGCAGTCCCAGGACAAGGAATGAAAAACTGTTTTTT.

The chain has TRBV10-3 and TRBJ2-2; D is unclear. Trimming took 4 bases from V and 4 from J, leaving 4 bases between them. Germline V gene data show CDR1 as ENHRY and CDR2 as SYGVKD. This CDR3 comprises 12 residues. CDR3 residues: CAISVTTGELFF. In nucleotides, the CDR3 is TGTGCCATCAGTGTGACCACCGGGGAGCTGTTTTTT.

The V and J genes are TRBV4-1 and TRBJ2-4; 8 bases align to TRBD2. Germline values: CDR1 MGHRA, CDR2 YSYEKL. With V trimmed by 4 bases and J by 8 bases, 10 bases remained unmatched. The CDR3 spans 15 residues. CDR3 amino acids: CASSPGGIGGDIQYF. Here the CDR3 DNA reads TGCGCCAGCAGCCCGGGAGGGATAGGGGGGGACATTCAGTACTTC.

In its sample, this clone was seen a few times. The chain joins TRBV19 to TRBJ1-5; 9 bases line up with TRBD1. Losses at the gene ends were 4 bases for V and 1 base for J; bases not matched to a gene: 5. The germline V gene encodes CDR1 LNHDA and CDR2 SQIVND (reference sequence). The CDR3 is made up of 16 amino acids. The CDR3: CASSTSGTGSNQPQHF. CDR3 coding DNA: TGTGCCAGTAGTACCTCCGGGACAGGGAGCAATCAGCCCCAGCATTTT.

The chain uses TRBV6-6 and TRBJ2-1; no reliable D call. Trimming pared 4 bases from V and 6 bases from J, leaving 13 bases between. Germline V gene lookup returns CDR1 MNHNY and CDR2 SVGAGI (reference sequence). CDR3 length equals 14 residues. CDR3 loop: CASSLPGSPNEQFF. CDR3 sequence (DNA): TGTGCCAGCAGTTTACCCGGGTCCCCCAATGAGCAGTTCTTC.

The chain couples TRBV5-1 to TRBJ2-2, with D possibly TRBD2 on 7 matching bases. Per germline, CDR1 SGHRS and CDR2 YFSETQ. V was trimmed by 9 bases and J by 3 bases, leaving 18 bases between them. The CDR3 runs to 15 residues. The CDR3 region is CAKGGGLRDTGELFF. For the CDR3, the DNA is TGCGCCAAAGGGGGAGGGCTCAGAGACACCGGGGAGCTGTTTTTT.

In this sample, this clone turned up a few times. This chain joins TRBV19 and TRBJ1-1; D remains unclear. The germline gives CDR1 LNHDA, CDR2 SQIVND (reference sequence). CDR3 length: 16 residues. Trimming cost V 5 bases and J 4 bases, with 20 bases left between them. CDR3 protein: CASSLQTAAVGTEAFF. CDR3 bases: TGTGCCAGTAGTCTCCAGACGGCCGCGGTAGGCACTGAAGCTTTCTTT.

This clone was recorded a few times. J is TRBJ1-4 and V is TRBV4-1; D is unresolved. V lost 8 bases to trimming and J lost 6 bases, with 7 bases between them. The CDR3 totals 11 residues. Germline V gives CDR1 MGHRA, CDR2 YSYEKL. The CDR3 DNA reads as TGCGCCAGCCGTAATGATGAAAAACTGTTTTTT. Amino acid sequence: CASRNDEKLFF.

This clone was counted a single time. The rearrangement joins TRBV2 to TRBJ1-1; TRBD1 might be the D (5 bases). Trimming removed 2 bases from V and 1 base from J, with 8 bases in between. The CDR3 is made up of 14 amino acids. CDR1 and CDR2 (germline): SNHLY, FYNNEI. CDR3 protein: CASSELGGNTEAFF. As DNA, the CDR3 is TGTGCCAGCAGTGAACTCGGGGGGAACACTGAAGCTTTCTTT.

The chain combines TRBV18 with TRBJ2-7, with 12 bases identical to TRBD2. The ends lost 6 bases at V and 2 bases at J; junction bases unmatched: 5. Germline CDR1 reads KGHSH; CDR2 reads LQKENI. This CDR3 spans 15 amino acids. CDR3 sequence (DNA): TGTGCCAGCTCCACTCCTAGCGGGGGGGCCTACGAGCAGTACTTC. Translating gives CASSTPSGGAYEQYF.

This clone has a single count. The V and J genes are TRBV4-1 and TRBJ2-3; 7 positions match TRBD2. Looked up from germline, CDR1 is MGHRA and CDR2 is YSYEKL. V trimming: 5 bases; J trimming: 5 bases; junction bases outside the gene matches: 4. There are 13 residues in the CDR3. The CDR3 DNA reads TGCGCCAGCAGCGGGACGGGGGGAGATACGCAGTATTTT. Its translation: CASSGTGGDTQYF.

The V gene is TRBV7-2, the J gene TRBJ1-2; weak D call: TRBD1 (5 bases). Germline V gives CDR1 SGHTA, CDR2 FQGNSA. With 4 bases removed from V and 0 bases from J, the gap between germline ends came to 12 bases. The CDR3 spans 15 residues. CDR3 sequence: CASSSTGIPNYGYTF. CDR3 nucleotide sequence: TGTGCCAGCAGCTCAACAGGAATCCCTAACTATGGCTACACCTTC.

CDR3 region: CASSLSGEWVDQPQHF. In nucleotides, the CDR3 is TGTGCCAGCAGTCTGAGCGGGGAGTGGGTTGATCAGCCCCAGCATTTT. The rearrangement links TRBV6-6 to TRBJ1-5; the D is unclear. V was pared by 5 bases and J by 5 bases, with 19 bases between. CDR1 is MNHNY, CDR2 SVGAGI, per germline (reference sequence). The CDR3 consists of 16 residues.

This clone was seen a handful of times. The V and J genes are TRBV4-1 and TRBJ2-5, with D hard to call. There are 14 residues in the CDR3. The germline V gene has CDR1 MGHRA and CDR2 YSYEKL. The V end was cut by 5 bases, the J end by 2 bases, with 12 bases between. Here the CDR3 reads CASSRYETQETQYF. In nucleotides, the CDR3 is TGCGCCAGCAGCAGATACGAAACGCAAGAGACCCAGTACTTC.

The J gene is TRBJ2-4, the V gene TRBV30, with 16 bases that match TRBD2. The germline V gene encodes CDR1 GTSNPN and CDR2 SVGIG (reference sequence). This CDR3 has 13 amino acids. Trimming at V came to 8 bases and at J to 9 bases, leaving 4 bases not matched to a gene. CDR3 coding DNA: TGTGCCGGGACTAGCGGGGGGGCGGGCATTCAGTACTTC. This codes for CAGTSGGAGIQYF.

This clone was detected only a few times. The V and J genes are TRBV7-9 and TRBJ1-5, with D possibly TRBD1 on 5 matching bases. Germline CDR1 SEHNR, CDR2 FQNEAQ (reference sequence). The ends were cut back, 3 bases at V and 7 bases at J, with 13 bases in the middle. CDR3 length: 14 residues. As DNA, the CDR3 is TGTGCCAGCAGCTTCTCCGGGGCCAGCCAGCCCCAGCATTTT. This encodes CASSFSGASQPQHF.

The rearrangement uses TRBV6-5 and TRBJ2-2; 9 nucleotides match TRBD1. Per germline, CDR1 MNHEY and CDR2 SVGAGI. The CDR3 spans 15 residues. Trimming removed 6 bases from V and 3 bases from J; junction bases left unmatched: 5. The CDR3, as DNA: TGTGCCAGCAGAACAGGGGGCCGTTACACCGGGGAGCTGTTTTTT. It translates to CASRTGGRYTGELFF.

The chain combines TRBV5-1 with TRBJ2-1; 9 bases fit TRBD1. Germline CDR1 reads SGHRS; CDR2 reads YFSETQ. V was clipped by 4 bases and J by 2 bases; unmatched bases: 4. This CDR3 has 15 residues. The CDR3 DNA reads TGCGCCAGCAGCCCTTGGACAGGGGCCTACAATGAGCAGTTCTTC. Its translation is CASSPWTGAYNEQFF.

The V and J genes are TRBV11-3 and TRBJ2-5; maybe TRBD2 (5 bases). Germline V CDR1 and CDR2: SGHNT, YENEEA. The ends were cut back, 5 bases at V and 2 bases at J, with 9 bases in the middle. The CDR3 covers 13 residues. The DNA of the CDR3 is TGTGCCAGCAGCCCGGGAAGACAAGAGACCCAGTACTTC. Its translation is CASSPGRQETQYF.

This clone was detected only once. The chain combines TRBV5-1 with TRBJ2-7; TRBD1 is a possible D gene (5 bases). This CDR3 has 13 residues. CDR1 is SGHRS and CDR2 is YFSETQ in the germline V gene. Trimming removed 2 bases at V and 9 bases at J, with 15 bases between. The CDR3, as DNA: TGCGCCAGCAGCTTATTACAGGATTATGGGCAGTACTTC. Translation gives CASSLLQDYGQYF.

The chain employs TRBV5-5 and TRBJ2-7; 11 bases align to TRBD1. The germline V gene has CDR1 SGHKS and CDR2 YYEKEE (reference sequence). The CDR3 covers 15 residues. V lost 1 base, J lost 7 bases, and 7 bases stayed unmatched. In DNA, the CDR3 is TGTGCCAGCAGCTTGCGCGGACAGGGGGCAGAAGAGCAGTACGTC. It encodes CASSLRGQGAEEQYV.

CDR3 sequence: CASSPQSGDYGYTF. The DNA for the CDR3 is TGTGCCAGCTCACCCCAATCAGGGGACTATGGCTACACCTTC. The V gene is TRBV18, the J gene TRBJ1-2; D may be TRBD1 (6 bases). Germline V gene sequence: CDR1 KGHSH, CDR2 LQKENI. The CDR3 is made up of 14 amino acids. V lost 3 bases and J lost 3, with 11 bases in between.

This clone came up once. This chain joins TRBV4-1 and TRBJ2-1, with D hard to call. The V end was cut by 0 bases, the J end by 7 bases, with 4 bases between. The CDR3 runs to 12 residues. The germline gives CDR1 MGHRA, CDR2 YSYEKL. The CDR3 region has the DNA TGCGCCAGCAGCCAAGACGGAAATGAGCAGTTCTTC. Translating gives CASSQDGNEQFF.

The chain has TRBV7-6 and TRBJ2-1; no reliable D call. Per germline, CDR1 SGHVS and CDR2 FNYEAQ. Trimming cost V 2 bases and J 8 bases, with 7 bases left between them. CDR3 length: 12 amino acids. CDR3 sequence (DNA): TGTGCCAGCAGCTTAAAGGGCTATGAGCAGTTCTTC. This gives the protein CASSLKGYEQFF.

The chain couples TRBV6-5 to TRBJ1-4, with D unclear. The germline gives CDR1 MNHEY, CDR2 SVGAGI. This CDR3 contains 16 residues. The ends were cut back, 0 bases at V and 4 bases at J, with 12 bases in the middle. The CDR3 protein is CASSYSGRYSNEKLFF. DNA for the CDR3: TGTGCCAGCAGTTACTCAGGGCGCTACAGTAATGAAAAACTGTTTTTT.

The chain recombines TRBV27 with TRBJ2-5; D gene ambiguous. The CDR3 runs 15 residues. Germline-derived CDR1 and CDR2 are MNHEY and SMNVEV (reference sequence). V was clipped by 3 bases and J by 1 base, with 12 bases between them. CDR3 DNA: TGTGCCAGCAGTTTCCTAGACGATTTCCAAGAGACCCAGTACTTC. This gives the protein CASSFLDDFQETQYF.